The TCR beta chain described here comes from a study of blood T cell repertoires in COVID-19. Across the whole study: T cells, B-cell-depleted T cells, or PBMCs supplied cDNA or gDNA.

The germline CDR1 and CDR2 sequences are SGHRS and YFSETQ. With V trimmed by 3 bases and J by 4 bases, 9 bases remained unmatched. This CDR3 spans 16 amino acids. The data were produced by immunoSEQ multiplex PCR, yet TCRdb's version contains in-frame clones alone and is incomplete. Of some 400,000 clones in the sample, over 85% are singletons; the top ten hold 1.7%. The material sequenced was PBMCs or T cells enriched from blood (not recorded which). The V and J genes are TRBV5-1 and TRBJ1-2, with 10 bases that match TRBD1. This receptor was identified in a woman aged 25-40 years who had recovered from COVID-19. CDR3 nucleotides: TGCGCCAGCAGCTCAGAACTGGGACAGGGGAGCTATGGCTACACCTTC. This codes for CASSSELGQGSYGYTF.